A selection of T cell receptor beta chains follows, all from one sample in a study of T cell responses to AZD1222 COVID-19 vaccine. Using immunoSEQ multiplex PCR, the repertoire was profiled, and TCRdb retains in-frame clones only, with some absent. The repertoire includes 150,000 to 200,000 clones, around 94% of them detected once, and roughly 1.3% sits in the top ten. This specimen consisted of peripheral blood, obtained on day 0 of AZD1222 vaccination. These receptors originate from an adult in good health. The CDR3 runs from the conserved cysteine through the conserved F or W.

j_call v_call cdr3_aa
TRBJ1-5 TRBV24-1 CATSDATGVNQPQHF
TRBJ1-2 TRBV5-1 CASRRAGQGEYGYTF
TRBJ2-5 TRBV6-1 CASSEAQWTGETQYF
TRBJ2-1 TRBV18 CASSPPTGGLNEQFF
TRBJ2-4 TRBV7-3 CASSSQGNGNIQYF
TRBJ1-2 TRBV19 CASSIGTGAHGYTF
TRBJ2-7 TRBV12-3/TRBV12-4 CASTQTGFEQYF
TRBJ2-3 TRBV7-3 CASSRRGLSTDTQYF
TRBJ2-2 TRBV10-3 CASRGRETGELFF
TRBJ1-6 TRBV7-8 CASSLGGTDNSPLHF
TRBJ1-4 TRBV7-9 CASSPGVENEKLFF
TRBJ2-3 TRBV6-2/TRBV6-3 CASSYAADTQYF
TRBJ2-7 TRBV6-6 CSGGPGQGREQYF
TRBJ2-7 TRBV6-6 CASSYSTGRSEQYF
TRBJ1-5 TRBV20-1 CSASSGLHNQPQHF
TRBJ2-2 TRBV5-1 CASNFGVTGELFF
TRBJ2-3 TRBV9 CASSPQGADTQYF
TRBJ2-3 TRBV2 CASDRTGADTQYF
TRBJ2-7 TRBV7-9 CASSRGGSSYEQYF
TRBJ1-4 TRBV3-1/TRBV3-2 CASSQRQGGRNEKLFF
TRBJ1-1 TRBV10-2 CASSESGWGNAFF
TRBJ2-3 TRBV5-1 CASSRGGDFITDTQYF
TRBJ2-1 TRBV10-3 CAISDFSGGGNEQFF
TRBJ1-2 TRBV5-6 CASSLAQGVGYGYTF
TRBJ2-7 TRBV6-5 CASSYGLGEQYF
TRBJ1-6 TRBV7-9 CASSSKGQRVNSPLHF
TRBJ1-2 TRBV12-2 CASRWDRGQNYGYTF
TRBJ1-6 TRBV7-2 CASSLTDRGVNSPLHF
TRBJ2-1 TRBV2 CASNSQRVNNEQFF
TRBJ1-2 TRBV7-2 CASSLWATLNGYTF
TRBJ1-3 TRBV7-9 CASSLAPGNTIYF
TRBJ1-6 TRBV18 CASSPARGNSPLHF
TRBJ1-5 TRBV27 CASSLAGGKVQPQHF
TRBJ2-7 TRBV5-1 CASSGSTGWVSYEQYF
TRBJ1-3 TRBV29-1 CSVGQGASGNTIYF
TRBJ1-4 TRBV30 CAWSGREKLFF
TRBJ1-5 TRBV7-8 CASSLEGVLARQPQHF
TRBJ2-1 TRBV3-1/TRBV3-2 CASSQRWRRSYNEQFF
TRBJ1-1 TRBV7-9 CASIKHGGDTEAFF
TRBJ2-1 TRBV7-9 CASSLAGRHNEQFF
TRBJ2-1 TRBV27 CASSKLAGTYNEQFF
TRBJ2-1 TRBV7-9 CASSFGGSYNEQFF
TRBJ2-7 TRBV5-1 CASCCGVKSSYEQYF
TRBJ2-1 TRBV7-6 CASSLGRLAGGGEQFF
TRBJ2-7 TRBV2 CASRDNSYEQYF
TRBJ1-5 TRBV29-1 CSVSVGNQPQHF
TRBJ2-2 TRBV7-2 CASSYQILRGTTGELFF
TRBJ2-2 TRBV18 CASSSTGSTGELFF